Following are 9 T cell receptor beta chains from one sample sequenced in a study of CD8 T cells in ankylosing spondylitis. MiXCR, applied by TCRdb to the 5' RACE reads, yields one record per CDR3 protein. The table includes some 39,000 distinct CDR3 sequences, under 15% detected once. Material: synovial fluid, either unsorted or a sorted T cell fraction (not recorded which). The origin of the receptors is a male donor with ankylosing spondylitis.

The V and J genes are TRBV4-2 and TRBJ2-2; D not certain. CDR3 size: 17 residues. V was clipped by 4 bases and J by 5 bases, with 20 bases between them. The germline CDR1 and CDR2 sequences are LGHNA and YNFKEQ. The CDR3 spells CASSPAWTVKGTGELFF. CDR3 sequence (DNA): TGTGCCAGCAGCCCGGCTTGGACGGTCAAGGGAACCGGGGAGCTGTTTTTT.

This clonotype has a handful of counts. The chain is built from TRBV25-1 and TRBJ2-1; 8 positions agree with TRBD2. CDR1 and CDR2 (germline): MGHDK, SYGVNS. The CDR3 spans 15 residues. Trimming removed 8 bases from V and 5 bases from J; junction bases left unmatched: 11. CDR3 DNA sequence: TGTGCCAGCGATTCCAGCGGGAGTGAAAACAATGAGCAGTTCTTC. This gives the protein CASDSSGSENNEQFF.

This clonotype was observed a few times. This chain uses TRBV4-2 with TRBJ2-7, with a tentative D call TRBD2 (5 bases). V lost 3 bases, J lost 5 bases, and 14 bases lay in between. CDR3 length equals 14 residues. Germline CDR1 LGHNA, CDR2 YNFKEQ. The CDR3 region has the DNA TGTGCCAGCAGCCACGACACCTTCGGGAACGAGCAGTACTTC. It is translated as CASSHDTFGNEQYF.

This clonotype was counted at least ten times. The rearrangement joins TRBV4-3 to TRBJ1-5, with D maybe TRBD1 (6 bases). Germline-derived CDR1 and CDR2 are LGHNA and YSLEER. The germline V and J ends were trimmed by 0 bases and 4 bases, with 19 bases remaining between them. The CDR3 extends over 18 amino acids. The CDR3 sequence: CASSQDITGAGVNQPQHF. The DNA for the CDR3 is TGCGCCAGCAGCCAAGACATAACCGGGGCAGGGGTAAATCAGCCCCAGCATTTT.

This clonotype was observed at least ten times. The CDR3 DNA is TGCGCCAGCAGCTGGACAGGGGGAGGTGGCTACACCTTC. Translating gives CASSWTGGGGYTF. The chain combines TRBV4-3 with TRBJ1-2; TRBD1 matches 10 bases. Germline CDR1 reads LGHNA; CDR2 reads YSLEER. CDR3 length: 13 residues. V dropped 5 bases and J dropped 7; count of bases not matched to a gene: 4.

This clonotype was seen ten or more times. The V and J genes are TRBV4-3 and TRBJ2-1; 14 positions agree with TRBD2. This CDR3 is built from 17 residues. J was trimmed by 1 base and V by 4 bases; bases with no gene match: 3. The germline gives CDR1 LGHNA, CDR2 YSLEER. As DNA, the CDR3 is TGCGCCAGCAGCCTAAGACTAGCGGGAGGGTCCTACAATGAGCAGTTCTTC. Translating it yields CASSLRLAGGSYNEQFF.

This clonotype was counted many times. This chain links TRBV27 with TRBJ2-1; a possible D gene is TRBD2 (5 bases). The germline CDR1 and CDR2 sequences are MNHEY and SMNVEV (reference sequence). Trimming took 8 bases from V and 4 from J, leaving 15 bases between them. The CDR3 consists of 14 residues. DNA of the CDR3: TGTGCCAGCCAGGTAGCGAGAGATTACAATGAGCAGTTCTTC. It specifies CASQVARDYNEQFF.

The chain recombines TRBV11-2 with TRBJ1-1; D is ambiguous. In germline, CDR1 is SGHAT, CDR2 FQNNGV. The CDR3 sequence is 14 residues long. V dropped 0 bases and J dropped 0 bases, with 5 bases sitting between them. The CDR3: CASSLDLLNTEAFF. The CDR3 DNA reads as TGTGCCAGCAGCTTAGATCTTCTGAACACTGAAGCTTTCTTT.

CDR3 DNA sequence: TGTGCCAGCAGTTATGAGCAGATCCGCACAGATACGCAGTATTTT. Residues: CASSYEQIRTDTQYF. J is TRBJ2-3 and V is TRBV6-2 or TRBV6-3; D is undetermined. The length of the CDR3 is 15 residues. Germline CDR1 reads MNHEY; CDR2 reads SVGEGT. Trimming cost V 3 bases and J 1 base, with 11 bases left between them.